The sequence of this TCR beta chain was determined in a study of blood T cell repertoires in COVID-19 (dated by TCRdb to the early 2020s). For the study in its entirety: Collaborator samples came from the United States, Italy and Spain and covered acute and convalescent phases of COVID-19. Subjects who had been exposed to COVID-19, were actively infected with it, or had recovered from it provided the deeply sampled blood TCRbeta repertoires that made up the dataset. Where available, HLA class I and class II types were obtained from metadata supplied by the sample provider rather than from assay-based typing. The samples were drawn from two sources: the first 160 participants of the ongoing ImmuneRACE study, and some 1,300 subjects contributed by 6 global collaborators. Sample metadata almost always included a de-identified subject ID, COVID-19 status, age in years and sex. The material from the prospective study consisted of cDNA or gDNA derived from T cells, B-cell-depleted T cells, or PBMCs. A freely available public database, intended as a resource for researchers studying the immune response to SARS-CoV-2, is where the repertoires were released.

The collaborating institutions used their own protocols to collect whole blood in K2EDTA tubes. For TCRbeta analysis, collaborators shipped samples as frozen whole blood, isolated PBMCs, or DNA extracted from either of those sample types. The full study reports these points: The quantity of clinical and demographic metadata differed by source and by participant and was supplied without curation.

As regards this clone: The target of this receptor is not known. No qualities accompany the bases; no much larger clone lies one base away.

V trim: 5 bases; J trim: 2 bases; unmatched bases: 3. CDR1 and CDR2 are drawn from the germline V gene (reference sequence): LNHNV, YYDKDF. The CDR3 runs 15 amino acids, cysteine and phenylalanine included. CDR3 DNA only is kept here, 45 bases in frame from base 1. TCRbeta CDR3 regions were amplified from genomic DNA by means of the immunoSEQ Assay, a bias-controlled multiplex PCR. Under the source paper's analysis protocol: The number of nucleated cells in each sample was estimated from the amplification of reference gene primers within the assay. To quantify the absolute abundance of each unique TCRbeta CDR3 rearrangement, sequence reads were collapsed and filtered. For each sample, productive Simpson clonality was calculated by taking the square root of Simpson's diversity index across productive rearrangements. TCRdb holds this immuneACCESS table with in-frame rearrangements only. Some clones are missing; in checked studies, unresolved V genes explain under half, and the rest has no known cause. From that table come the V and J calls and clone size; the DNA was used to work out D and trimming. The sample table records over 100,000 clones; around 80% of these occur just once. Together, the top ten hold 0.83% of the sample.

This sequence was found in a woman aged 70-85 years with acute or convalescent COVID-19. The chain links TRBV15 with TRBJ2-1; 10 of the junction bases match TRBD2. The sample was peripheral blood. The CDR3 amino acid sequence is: CATSGTSGAYNEQFF. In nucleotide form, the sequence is TGTGCCACCAGCGGAACTAGCGGGGCCTACAATGAGCAGTTCTTC.